This is a list of T cell receptor beta chains from one sample in a study of glioma-infiltrating T cells after dendritic cell vaccination. The repertoire was sequenced with immunoSEQ multiplex PCR; TCRdb's copy has only in-frame clones and lacks some. Of approximately 91,000 clones in the sample, 75% to 90% are singletons; the top ten hold 2.1%. Sample: blood, taken after dendritic cell vaccination. These receptors were taken from a human donor with glioblastoma. CDR3s include the opening cysteine and the closing phenylalanine or tryptophan. Fields, in order: V gene, J gene, clone size, CDR3 protein. Size is omitted from some rows. Given values are once, few, many or a class for expanded clones.

TRBV27	TRBJ2-2	-	CASSLEAANTGELFF
TRBV7-8	TRBJ2-7	-	CASSPDNYEQYF
TRBV27	TRBJ2-1	-	CASSFSTAPSGEQFF
TRBV5-4	TRBJ2-7	-	CASSFGTVAYEQYF
TRBV19	TRBJ1-5	-	CASSSTGLGQPQHF
TRBV2	TRBJ1-1	once	CASSYFGQGKTEAFF
TRBV6-5	TRBJ2-7	-	CASSYSTGGAYEQYF
TRBV7-9	TRBJ2-2	-	CASSVRQENTGELFF
TRBV5-1	TRBJ2-5	-	CASSLAADRAETQYF
TRBV7-6	TRBJ1-3	once	CASSSGPESQSTPNTIYF
TRBV18	TRBJ2-2	-	CASSPPGFASAGELFF
TRBV7-8	TRBJ2-1	-	CASSLAAHNEQFF
TRBV5-1	TRBJ1-3	-	CASSPGQGTSGNTIYF
TRBV2	TRBJ2-1	-	CASSELLAGKFF
TRBV28	TRBJ2-6	-	CASSFISGASLSGANVLTF
TRBV6-5	TRBJ2-7	few	CASSYLAGIEHEQYF
TRBV6-1	TRBJ2-4	-	CASGTAKAKNIQYF
TRBV10-3	TRBJ1-2	-	CAISRQGDYGYTF
TRBV6-5	TRBJ1-3	-	CASRARQGFGNTIYF
TRBV5-1	TRBJ2-2	-	CASSLDGNTGELFF
TRBV5-1	TRBJ1-2	-	CASSLDPRGGTNYGYTF
TRBV2	TRBJ2-2	once	CASSGTSGIRTGELFF
TRBV4-1	-	-	CASSQEGGRNYEQYF
TRBV18	TRBJ1-1	-	CASSPANRGGNTEAFF
TRBV7-8	TRBJ1-5	-	CASSLRAGVELNQPQHF
TRBV2	TRBJ1-2	-	CASTAGADYGYTF
TRBV11-3	TRBJ2-3	few	CASSLGLAENTDTQYF
TRBV18	TRBJ2-5	-	CASSRGFQETQYF
TRBV11-1	TRBJ2-7	few	CASSSRWTDSYEQYF
TRBV5-6	TRBJ2-7	-	CASSLTLYEQYF
TRBV15	TRBJ2-2	once	CATSTGGTKAGELFF
TRBV5-1	TRBJ1-4	-	CASSPTGTGRDEKLFF
TRBV2	-	-	CASSESGLPSGEVSYEQYF
TRBV19	TRBJ2-1	-	CASSSGSTNEQFF
TRBV27	TRBJ1-5	-	CASRTGDQPQHF
TRBV5-1	TRBJ2-2	-	CASSLGQTNTGELFF
TRBV7-8	TRBJ2-7	-	CASRGGATYEQYF
TRBV11-2	TRBJ2-5	-	CASSLEYYREETQYF
TRBV18	TRBJ2-3	-	CASSSLTPGTTDTQYF
TRBV6-4	TRBJ2-5	few	CASSAGDQETQYF
TRBV18	TRBJ1-1	-	CASSTNIAEAFF
TRBV10-3	TRBJ2-1	few	CAIMGHGGGAENEQFF
TRBV7-9	TRBJ2-2	-	CASSQVVTGKKRELFF
TRBV9	TRBJ2-2	-	CASSDLAQTGELFF
TRBV7-3	TRBJ2-2	-	CASSLRSGATTGELFF
TRBV2	TRBJ2-1	-	CASRVEIEQFF
TRBV30	TRBJ1-6	-	CAWTTGTVTRSPLHF
TRBV5-1	TRBJ1-4	-	CASSLQESEKLFF
TRBV30	TRBJ2-4	-	CAWRRPRLGKNIQYF
TRBV29-1	TRBJ2-1	-	CSVLGGGEQFF
TRBV9	TRBJ2-3	-	CASSVSPYTDTQYF
TRBV27	TRBJ2-1	-	CASSSFLGGADEQFF
TRBV14	TRBJ2-1	-	CASRIAGGGNEQFF